The present TCR beta chain was sequenced within a study of blood T cell repertoires in COVID-19. Turning to the study itself: PBMCs, B-cell-depleted T cells, or T cells provided the cDNA or gDNA that made up the material.

In the original workflow: From reference gene primer amplification, estimates of nucleated cell counts were derived. Sequencing used immunoSEQ multiplex PCR; TCRdb keeps in-frame clones, though not all of them. The V and J calls and clone size come from that table; D and trimming were worked out from the DNA. The table has tens of thousands of clones, about 94% seen once. The V and J ends lost 0 bases and 4 bases, in that order; junction bases with no gene match: 13. The CDR3 is made up of 18 amino acids. The germline gives CDR1 MGHRA, CDR2 YSYEKL. The receptor was isolated from a human donor with active COVID-19. The donor label of this sample is uncertain. Sequencing used peripheral blood. This chain uses TRBV4-1 with TRBJ2-3, with 7 nucleotides matching TRBD2. The CDR3 sequence: CASSQDWGTTFLADTQYF. The CDR3 coding sequence is TGCGCCAGCAGCCAAGATTGGGGGACTACTTTTCTAGCAGATACGCAGTATTTT.